The 27 T cell receptor beta chains below all came from one sample that was sequenced in a study of T cell responses to AZD1222 COVID-19 vaccine. Method: immunoSEQ multiplex PCR; TCRdb's copy keeps in-frame clones and lacks some. The profile shows some 120,000 clones, around 85% of them singletons. The specimen was peripheral blood, collected on day 0 of MenACWY control vaccination. The source is an adult in good health.

This clone was found a few times. The chain is built from TRBV5-4 and TRBJ2-7; tentative D call: TRBD1 (6 bases). Germline V gene sequence: CDR1 SGHNT, CDR2 YYREEE (reference sequence). The CDR3 is 16 amino acids. V was trimmed by 1 base and J by 0 bases, leaving 14 bases between them. This chain's CDR3 is CASSLSQGIPSYEQYF. The DNA for the CDR3 is TGTGCCAGCAGCTTGTCCCAGGGGATCCCCTCCTACGAGCAGTACTTC.

This chain links TRBV5-1 with TRBJ2-4, with 7 bases identical to TRBD1. The trim removed 4 bases at V and 0 bases at J, leaving 7 bases unmatched. The CDR3 totals 16 residues. From germline, CDR1 is SGHRS and CDR2 YFSETQ. The DNA of the CDR3 is TGCGCCAGCAGCGAAAACAGGGGTTTAGCCAAAAACATTCAGTACTTC. The encoded protein is CASSENRGLAKNIQYF.

The chain is built from TRBV3-1 (or the pseudogene TRBV3-2) and TRBJ2-2; 8 nucleotides align to TRBD1. V trimming: 3 bases; J trimming: 3 bases; junction bases outside the gene matches: 6. Germline V CDR1 and CDR2: LGHDT, YNNKEL (reference sequence). The CDR3 has 16 residues. The CDR3, as DNA: TGTGCCAGCAGCCAGGGGGCAGGGGGCTACACCGGGGAGCTGTTTTTT. It codes for CASSQGAGGYTGELFF.

CDR3: CASSLLDREDGYTF. The CDR3 DNA reads as TGCGCCAGCAGCTTACTTGACAGGGAGGACGGCTACACCTTC. V and J are TRBV5-1 and TRBJ1-2; 7 bases map to TRBD1. CDR1 is SGHRS and CDR2 is YFSETQ in the germline V gene. The CDR3 spans 14 residues. V dropped 2 bases and J dropped 8; count of bases not matched to a gene: 9.

Note on this clone: This specimen includes other DNA sequences encoding the same CDR3. The chain links TRBV5-4 to TRBJ2-5; D perhaps matches TRBD1 (6 bases). V shed 2 bases and J shed 2 bases, with 10 bases lying between them. The CDR3 loop spans 14 amino acids. Germline CDR1 reads SGHNT; CDR2 reads YYREEE (reference sequence). DNA of the CDR3: TGTGCCAGCAGCTTACGGACAGTTCAAGAGACCCAGTACTTC. This encodes CASSLRTVQETQYF.

A few counts support this clone. The V call is TRBV18, the J call TRBJ1-2; D unresolved. Germline loops: CDR1 KGHSH, CDR2 LQKENI. V was shortened by 0 bases and J by 8 bases, with 10 bases between the two germline ends. The CDR3 contains 13 residues. In nucleotides, the CDR3 is TGTGCCAGCTCACCACCTCTTGGAATGGGCTACACCTTC. Translating it yields CASSPPLGMGYTF. Looking up the rest from reference TRBV18 and TRBJ1-2 gives the full variable domain: NAGVMQNPRHLVRRRGQEARLRCSPMKGHSHVYWYRQLPEEGLKFMVYLQKENIIDESGMPKERFSAEFPKEGPSILRIQQVVRGDSAAYFCASSPPLGMGYTFGSGTRLTVV.

This clone was recorded only once. V gene TRBV7-9 combines with J gene TRBJ1-1; D is perhaps TRBD1 (6 bases). The CDR3 is 14 amino acids. Germline CDR1 reads SEHNR; CDR2 reads FQNEAQ (reference sequence). The germline V and J ends were trimmed by 5 bases and 2 bases, with 12 bases remaining between them. The CDR3 nucleotides read TGTGCCAGCAGCCCCCGGGGGGGCAACACTGAAGCTTTCTTT. This sequence encodes CASSPRGGNTEAFF.

The rearrangement uses TRBV5-1 and TRBJ2-7; TRBD2 aligns across 10 bases. Trimming cost V 4 bases and J 5 bases; bases outside gene matches: 9. Germline V CDR1 and CDR2: SGHRS, YFSETQ. The length of the CDR3 is 15 residues. The CDR3 coding sequence is TGCGCCAGCAGCATAAAGCGGGGGGGCATTAACGAGCAGTACTTC. The encoded protein is CASSIKRGGINEQYF. The variable domain in full, completed from reference TRBV5-1 and TRBJ2-7, reads KAGVTQTPRYLIKTRGQQVTLSCSPISGHRSVSWYQQTPGQGLQFLFEYFSETQRNKGNFPGRFSGRQFSNSRSEMNVSTLELGDSALYLCASSIKRGGINEQYFGPGTRLTVT.

This clone showed up many times. The gene calls are TRBV3-1 (or the pseudogene TRBV3-2) and TRBJ2-5, with TRBD2 identical over 7 bases. There are 12 residues in the CDR3. Germline-derived CDR1 and CDR2 are LGHDT and YNNKEL (reference sequence). Trimming removed 4 bases from V and 7 bases from J; junction bases left unmatched: 3. The CDR3 here is CASSREGWTQYF. CDR3 coding DNA: TGTGCCAGCAGCCGGGAGGGCTGGACCCAGTACTTC.

The chain employs TRBV19 and TRBJ1-5, with D uncertain. Germline CDR1 reads LNHDA; CDR2 reads SQIVND (reference sequence). The CDR3 spans 14 residues. Trimming shortened V by 7 bases and J by 4 bases, and 14 bases separated the two germline ends. This CDR3 is CASTDRHLNQPQHF. For the CDR3, the DNA is TGTGCCAGTACGGACCGACACTTGAATCAGCCCCAGCATTTT.

The chain combines TRBV4-3 with TRBJ2-2, with 8 bases identical to TRBD2. This CDR3 is 16 amino acids long. V shed 0 bases and J 4 bases; nucleotides not matched to a gene: 4. Germline CDR1 and CDR2: LGHNA and YSLEER. The CDR3 nucleotides read TGCGCCAGCAGCCAAGACGGACTAGCCCCCACCGGGGAGCTGTTTTTT. This translates into CASSQDGLAPTGELFF.

The rearrangement links TRBV9 to TRBJ2-1, with 7 bases that match TRBD2. V was clipped by 1 base and J by 9 bases; unmatched bases: 10. This CDR3 comprises 15 residues. Germline-derived CDR1 and CDR2 are SGDLS and YYNGEE. CDR3 sequence reads: CASSVTPEGGSEQFF. The CDR3 DNA reads TGTGCCAGCAGCGTAACCCCCGAGGGAGGGAGTGAGCAGTTCTTC.

V is TRBV27 and J is TRBJ1-4; perhaps TRBD1 as D (5 bases). Germline V gives CDR1 MNHEY, CDR2 SMNVEV (reference sequence). The CDR3 is 15 residues long. Trimming removed 0 bases from V and 7 bases from J, with 12 bases in between. DNA of the CDR3: TGTGCCAGCAGTTTATCATGGGGGAAGGGTGAAAAACTGTTTTTT. Amino acids: CASSLSWGKGEKLFF.

This rearrangement joins TRBV5-1 to TRBJ1-1; D possibly corresponds to TRBD1 (6 bases). This CDR3 is 13 amino acids long. The V end lost 3 bases, the J end lost 9 bases, and 15 bases lay between the germline ends. The germline V gene encodes CDR1 SGHRS and CDR2 YFSETQ. CDR3 sequence: CASSSGAGYQAFF. CDR3 DNA: TGCGCCAGCAGCTCGGGGGCAGGTTATCAAGCTTTCTTT.

The V and J genes are TRBV7-3 and TRBJ2-7; 9 bases line up with TRBD2. The J segment lost 1 base and the V segment lost 5 bases, leaving 3 bases of the junction unmatched. This CDR3 contains 14 residues. Germline values: CDR1 SGHTA, CDR2 FQGTGA. CDR3 loop: CASSQLAGSYEQYF. For the CDR3, the DNA is TGTGCCAGCAGCCAGCTAGCGGGGTCCTACGAGCAGTACTTC. Full variable domain (rest looked up from reference TRBV7-3 and TRBJ2-7): GAGVSQTPSNKVTEKGKYVELRCDPISGHTALYWYRQSLGQGPEFLIYFQGTGAADDSGLPNDRFFAVRPEGSVSTLKIQRTERGDSAVYLCASSQLAGSYEQYFGPGTRLTVT.

The table lists this clone with a few counts. The J gene is TRBJ2-3, the V gene TRBV3-1 (or the pseudogene TRBV3-2); 10 nucleotides align to TRBD2. Germline CDR1 LGHDT, CDR2 YNNKEL (reference sequence). The CDR3 loop spans 16 amino acids. With 4 bases clipped from V and 4 bases from J, the junction kept 8 bases outside the gene matches. In nucleotides, the CDR3 is TGTGCCAGCAGCCCCGTAGCGGGGGGTAGTGCAGATACGCAGTATTTT. Residues: CASSPVAGGSADTQYF.

The V and J genes are TRBV24-1 and TRBJ2-2; D ambiguous. The CDR3 extends over 13 amino acids. The germline V gene has CDR1 KGHDR and CDR2 SFDVKD. V was trimmed by 8 bases and J by 3 bases, leaving 9 bases between them. For the CDR3, the DNA is TGTGCCACCAACAAGGAACACACCGGGGAGCTGTTTTTT. Translation: CATNKEHTGELFF.

The chain carries TRBV28 and TRBJ1-1, with D possibly TRBD1 on 5 matching bases. Germline V CDR1 and CDR2: MDHEN, SYDVKM. V lost 10 bases to trimming and J lost 2 bases, with 17 bases between them. The CDR3 consists of 14 residues. The CDR3 is CATYPGHRNTEAFF. CDR3 DNA: TGTGCCACCTACCCCGGACACAGAAACACTGAAGCTTTCTTT.

This chain connects TRBV15 to TRBJ2-5; D is unresolved. The length of the CDR3 is 15 residues. V gave up 5 bases and J gave up 6 bases, with 19 bases separating them. The germline CDR1 and CDR2 sequences are LNHNV and YYDKDF (reference sequence). As DNA, the CDR3 is TGTGCCACCAGCTCGCGACCAGTGTATGATAAGACCCAGTACTTC. It translates to CATSSRPVYDKTQYF.

The chain carries TRBV10-3 and TRBJ2-2; D is perhaps TRBD1 (5 bases). The germline gives CDR1 ENHRY, CDR2 SYGVKD. Trimming left V 0 bases short and J 6 bases short, with 14 bases between. CDR3 length: 16 residues. The CDR3 sequence: CAISESQGRIPGELFF. CDR3 DNA: TGTGCCATCAGTGAGTCCCAGGGAAGGATTCCCGGGGAGCTGTTTTTT.

This chain uses TRBV7-6 with TRBJ1-3, with D perhaps matching TRBD1 (6 bases). The germline V gene encodes CDR1 SGHVS and CDR2 FNYEAQ. The CDR3 spans 16 residues. Trimming took off 5 bases at V and 1 base at J, with 15 bases between the two ends. CDR3 protein: CASSALHRVSGNTIYF. The CDR3 bases are TGTGCCAGCAGCGCCCTCCACAGGGTTTCTGGAAACACCATATATTTT. Drawing the rest from reference TRBV7-6 and TRBJ1-3, the complete variable domain is GAGVSQSPRYKVTKRGQDVALRCDPISGHVSLYWYRQALGQGPEFLTYFNYEAQQDKSGLPNDRFSAERPEGSISTLTIQRTEQRDSAMYRCASSALHRVSGNTIYFGEGSWLTVV.

This chain links TRBV24-1 with TRBJ2-2; D gene unclear. This CDR3 spans 14 amino acids. V lost 1 base and J lost 4, with 6 bases in between. Germline V gives CDR1 KGHDR, CDR2 SFDVKD. The CDR3 region is CATSDLGTTGELFF. The CDR3 nucleotides are TGTGCCACCAGTGATTTAGGAACCACCGGGGAGCTGTTTTTT.

The chain uses TRBV28 and TRBJ1-1; a weak D match, TRBD1 (5 bases). V lost 5 bases and J 7 bases, leaving 17 bases between the germline ends. This CDR3 contains 14 residues. CDR1 and CDR2 from the germline V gene are MDHEN and SYDVKM. This chain's CDR3 is CASSLPWGGSEAFF. Written as DNA, the CDR3 is TGTGCCAGCAGTCTCCCCTGGGGGGGGAGTGAAGCTTTCTTT. The full variable domain, its missing parts supplied by reference TRBV28 and TRBJ1-1, is DVKVTQSSRYLVKRTGEKVFLECVQDMDHENMFWYRQDPGLGLRLIYFSYDVKMKEKGDIPEGYSVSREKKERFSLILESASTNQTSMYLCASSLPWGGSEAFFGQGTRLTVV.

The chain's CDR3 is CASSLALGASGGYTDTQYF. The CDR3 DNA is TGTGCCAGCAGCTTAGCGCTGGGGGCTAGCGGGGGGTACACAGATACGCAGTATTTT. V is TRBV7-2 and J is TRBJ2-3; 11 bases are a match to TRBD2. The V and J ends lost 0 bases and 2 bases, in that order; junction bases with no gene match: 10. This CDR3 has 19 amino acids. Germline V CDR1 and CDR2: SGHTA, FQGNSA.

J is TRBJ2-7 and V is TRBV9; D tentatively fits TRBD1 or TRBD2 (7 bases each). The germline CDR1 and CDR2 sequences are SGDLS and YYNGEE. Deletions cut 7 bases from V and 3 bases from J, with 14 bases between. The CDR3 runs 13 residues. Here the CDR3 DNA reads TGTGCCAGCGGGGGGGACAGTAACTACGAGCAGTACTTC. Translating it yields CASGGDSNYEQYF.

The chain is built from TRBV9 and TRBJ2-7; 8 bases line up with TRBD1. Germline V gene lookup returns CDR1 SGDLS and CDR2 YYNGEE. J was trimmed by 3 bases and V by 4 bases; bases with no gene match: 18. The CDR3 extends over 18 amino acids. CDR3 nucleotide sequence: TGTGCCAGCAGCCCCCAGGGGGCAACTTTGGGCGTGGGCTACGAGCAGTACTTC. Translation gives CASSPQGATLGVGYEQYF.

The CDR3: CASSQYYEQYF. CDR3 coding DNA: TGTGCCAGCAGTCAGTACTACGAGCAGTACTTC. The J gene is TRBJ2-7, the V gene TRBV14; D remains unclear. Germline assignment: CDR1 SGHDN and CDR2 FVKESK. The CDR3 contains 11 residues. V was cut by 6 bases and J by 3 bases, with 6 bases left in between. The full variable domain, rest sourced from reference TRBV14 and TRBJ2-7, is EAGVTQFPSHSVIEKGQTVTLRCDPISGHDNLYWYRRVMGKEIKFLLHFVKESKQDESGMPNNRFLAERTGGTYSTLKVQPAELEDSGVYFCASSQYYEQYFGPGTRLTVT.